The 11 T cell receptor beta chains in this list originate from one sample, sequenced in a study of blood T cell repertoires in COVID-19. Libraries were prepared by immunoSEQ multiplex PCR; TCRdb keeps only in-frame clonotypes and omits some of them. The sample carries roughly 350,000 clones, around 90% recorded once. The sequenced material came from peripheral blood. These receptors were taken from a woman under 30 who had recovered from COVID-19.

V and J are TRBV27 and TRBJ2-2; 13 positions agree with TRBD2. Germline values: CDR1 MNHEY, CDR2 SMNVEV (reference sequence). With 6 bases clipped from V and 6 bases from J, the junction kept 1 base outside the gene matches. This CDR3 has 14 residues. The CDR3 loop reads CASRLAGGPGELFF. The CDR3 DNA sequence: TGTGCCAGCAGACTAGCGGGAGGGCCCGGGGAGCTGTTTTTT.

The genes are TRBV5-4 and TRBJ1-1, with D tentatively TRBD1 (5 bases). V was trimmed by 0 bases and J by 6 bases, leaving 12 bases between them. There are 14 residues in the CDR3. Germline CDR1 reads SGHNT; CDR2 reads YYREEE (reference sequence). The CDR3, as DNA: TGTGCCAGCAGCTTGGTAACGGGACTCGCTGAAGCTTTCTTT. It codes for CASSLVTGLAEAFF.

This clone was seen once. The chain couples TRBV6-5 to TRBJ1-2, with D possibly TRBD1 on 6 matching bases. Trimming shortened V by 7 bases and J by 8 bases, and 20 bases separated the two germline ends. The CDR3 length is 14 residues. Germline values: CDR1 MNHEY, CDR2 SVGAGI. CDR3 in amino acids: CASTNRGGLRGYTF. The DNA of the CDR3 is TGTGCCAGCACCAACCGGGGGGGGCTTAGAGGCTACACCTTC.

The V gene is TRBV15, the J gene TRBJ2-1; 10 nucleotides agree with TRBD1. Germline trimming cut 2 bases from V and 7 bases from J; bases unmatched to any gene: 11. Germline CDR1 reads LNHNV; CDR2 reads YYDKDF (reference sequence). This CDR3 is 17 amino acids long. The CDR3 DNA sequence: TGTGCCACCAGCAGAAATAGACCGGGACAGGGGACGAATGAGCAGTTCTTC. Amino acid sequence: CATSRNRPGQGTNEQFF. Full variable domain (rest looked up from reference TRBV15 and TRBJ2-1): DAMVIQNPRYQVTQFGKPVTLSCSQTLNHNVMYWYQQKSSQAPKLLFHYYDKDFNNEADTPDNFQSRRPNTSFCFLDIRSPGLGDTAMYLCATSRNRPGQGTNEQFFGPGTRLTVL.

The chain employs TRBV20-1 and TRBJ1-5; no firm D call. V was cut by 3 bases and J by 1 base, with 7 bases left in between. The V gene's germline CDR1 is DFQATT and CDR2 SNEGSKA (reference sequence). The CDR3 consists of 13 residues. CDR3 DNA: TGCAGTGCTAGTCGGGAGAGCAATCAGCCCCAGCATTTT. Amino acids: CSASRESNQPQHF.

V is TRBV7-2 and J is TRBJ1-5; tentatively, D is TRBD1 (6 bases). In germline, CDR1 is SGHTA, CDR2 FQGNSA. V lost 3 bases and J 7 bases, leaving 13 bases between the germline ends. This CDR3 region has 14 residues. The CDR3: CASSLKGGGQPQHF. The CDR3 DNA follows: TGTGCCAGCAGCTTGAAGGGGGGGGGCCAGCCCCAGCATTTT.

V is TRBV7-9 and J is TRBJ1-3, with D uncertain. This CDR3 contains 19 residues. Between the trimmed V and J ends, which lost 0 bases and 0 bases, there was a span of 18 bases. The germline CDR1 and CDR2 sequences are SEHNR and FQNEAQ (reference sequence). CDR3: CASSLAILSAGNSGNTIYF. The DNA of the CDR3 is TGTGCCAGCAGCTTAGCGATCCTGAGTGCGGGCAACTCTGGAAACACCATATATTTT.

CDR3 nucleotide sequence: TGCGCCAGCAGTGACCGGCAGGGCCTTGACAATGAGCAGTTCTTC. This encodes CASSDRQGLDNEQFF. The chain employs TRBV10-1 and TRBJ2-1; D may be TRBD1 (5 bases). V lost 3 bases and J 5 bases, leaving 14 bases between the germline ends. The CDR3 is made up of 15 amino acids. Germline V gene data show CDR1 as WNHNN and CDR2 as SYGVQD (reference sequence).

This sequence joins TRBV7-9 and TRBJ2-7; tentatively, D is TRBD2 (6 bases). The DNA end lines up better with TRBJ2-1; the J call may be wrong. Per germline, CDR1 SEHNR and CDR2 FQNEAQ (reference sequence). The CDR3 covers 19 residues. The CDR3 protein is CASSFFLAPQSRSYNEQFF. The DNA for the CDR3 is TGTGCCAGCAGCTTTTTTCTAGCGCCCCAATCCCGCTCCTACAATGAGCAGTTCTTC.

V gene TRBV14 combines with J gene TRBJ2-1; 9 nucleotides agree with TRBD2. The CDR3 loop spans 15 amino acids. Per germline, CDR1 SGHDN and CDR2 FVKESK. J lost 4 bases, V lost 2 bases, and 3 bases had no gene match. The CDR3 region is CASSQRRGGYNEQFF. The CDR3 nucleotides read TGTGCCAGCAGCCAACGGCGGGGGGGTTACAATGAGCAGTTCTTC.

The genes are TRBV27 and TRBJ2-2; D perhaps matches TRBD2 (5 bases). Trimming took off 5 bases at V and 4 bases at J, with 14 bases between the two ends. Germline CDR1 and CDR2: MNHEY and SMNVEV (reference sequence). This CDR3 comprises 15 residues. This CDR3 is CASSEGARPTGELFF. DNA for the CDR3: TGTGCCAGCAGTGAGGGAGCCCGCCCCACCGGGGAGCTGTTTTTT.